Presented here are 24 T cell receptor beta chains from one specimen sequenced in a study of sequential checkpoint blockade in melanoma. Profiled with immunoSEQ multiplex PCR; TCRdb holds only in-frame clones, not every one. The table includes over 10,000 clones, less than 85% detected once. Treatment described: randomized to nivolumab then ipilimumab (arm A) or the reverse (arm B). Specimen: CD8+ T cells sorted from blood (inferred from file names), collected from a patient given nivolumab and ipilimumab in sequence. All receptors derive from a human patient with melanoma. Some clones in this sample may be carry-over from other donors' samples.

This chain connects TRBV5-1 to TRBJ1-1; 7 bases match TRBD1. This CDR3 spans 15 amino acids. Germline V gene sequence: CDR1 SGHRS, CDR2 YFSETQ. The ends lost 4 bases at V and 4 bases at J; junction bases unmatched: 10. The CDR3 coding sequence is TGCGCCAGCAGCCGCGACAGGGAACTTGGCACTGAAGCTTTCTTT. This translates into CASSRDRELGTEAFF.

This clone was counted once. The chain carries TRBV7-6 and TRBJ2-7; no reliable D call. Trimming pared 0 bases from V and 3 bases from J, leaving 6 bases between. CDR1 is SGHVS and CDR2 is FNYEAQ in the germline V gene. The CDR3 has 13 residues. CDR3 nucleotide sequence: TGTGCCAGCAGCTTAGCAGGCGGCTACGAGCAGTACTTC. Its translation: CASSLAGGYEQYF.

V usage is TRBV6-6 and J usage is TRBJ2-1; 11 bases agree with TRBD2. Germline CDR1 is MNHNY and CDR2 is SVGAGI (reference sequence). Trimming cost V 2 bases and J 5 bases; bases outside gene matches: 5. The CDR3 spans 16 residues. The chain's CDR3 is CASSYKTSGENNEQFF. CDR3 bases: TGTGCCAGCAGTTACAAGACTAGCGGGGAGAACAATGAGCAGTTCTTC.

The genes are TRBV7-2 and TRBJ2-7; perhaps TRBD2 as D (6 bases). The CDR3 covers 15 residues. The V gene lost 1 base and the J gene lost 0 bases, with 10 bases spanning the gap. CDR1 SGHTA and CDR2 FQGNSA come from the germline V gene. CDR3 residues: CASSLGGGSSYEQYF. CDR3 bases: TGTGCCAGCAGCTTAGGGGGAGGCAGCTCCTACGAGCAGTACTTC. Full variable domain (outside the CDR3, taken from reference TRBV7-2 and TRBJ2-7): GAGVSQSPSNKVTEKGKDVELRCDPISGHTALYWYRQSLGQGLEFLIYFQGNSAPDKSGLPSDRFSAERTGGSVSTLTIQRTQQEDSAVYLCASSLGGGSSYEQYFGPGTRLTVT.

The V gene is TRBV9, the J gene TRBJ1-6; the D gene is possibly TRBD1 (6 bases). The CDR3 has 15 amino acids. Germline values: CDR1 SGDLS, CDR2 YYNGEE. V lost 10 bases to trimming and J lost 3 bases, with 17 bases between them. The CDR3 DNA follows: TGTGCCTCGGCGAGGACAGCAAACTATAATTCACCCCTCCACTTT. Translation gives CASARTANYNSPLHF. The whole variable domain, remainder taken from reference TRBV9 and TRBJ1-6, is DSGVTQTPKHLITATGQRVTLRCSPRSGDLSVYWYQQSLDQGLQFLIQYYNGEERAKGNILERFSAQQFPDLHSELNLSSLELGDSALYFCASARTANYNSPLHFGNGTRLTVT.

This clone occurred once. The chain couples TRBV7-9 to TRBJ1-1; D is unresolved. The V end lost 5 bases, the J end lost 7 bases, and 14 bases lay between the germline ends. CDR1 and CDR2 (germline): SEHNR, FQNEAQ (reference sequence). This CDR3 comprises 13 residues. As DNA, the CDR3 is TGTGCCAGCAGCCCTCCCGATCAGATTGAAGCTTTCTTT. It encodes CASSPPDQIEAFF.

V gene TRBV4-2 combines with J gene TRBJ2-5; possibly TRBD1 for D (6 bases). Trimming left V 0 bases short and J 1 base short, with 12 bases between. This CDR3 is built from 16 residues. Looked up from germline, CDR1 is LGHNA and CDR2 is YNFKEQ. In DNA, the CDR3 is TGTGCCAGCAGCCAAGAATACCCAGGGGCCCAAGAGACCCAGTACTTC. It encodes CASSQEYPGAQETQYF.

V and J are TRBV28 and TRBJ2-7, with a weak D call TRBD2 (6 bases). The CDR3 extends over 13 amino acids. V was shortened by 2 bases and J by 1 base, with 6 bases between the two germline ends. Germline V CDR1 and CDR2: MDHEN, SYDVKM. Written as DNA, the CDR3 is TGTGCCAGCAGTTTAGGGGGGTCCTACGAGCAGTACTTC. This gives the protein CASSLGGSYEQYF.

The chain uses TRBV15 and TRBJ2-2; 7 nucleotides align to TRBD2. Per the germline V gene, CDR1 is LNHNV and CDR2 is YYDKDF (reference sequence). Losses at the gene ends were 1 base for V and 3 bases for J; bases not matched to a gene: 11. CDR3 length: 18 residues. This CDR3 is CATSRAQGSGDHTGELFF. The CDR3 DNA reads TGTGCCACCAGCAGAGCCCAGGGAAGCGGGGACCACACCGGGGAGCTGTTTTTT.

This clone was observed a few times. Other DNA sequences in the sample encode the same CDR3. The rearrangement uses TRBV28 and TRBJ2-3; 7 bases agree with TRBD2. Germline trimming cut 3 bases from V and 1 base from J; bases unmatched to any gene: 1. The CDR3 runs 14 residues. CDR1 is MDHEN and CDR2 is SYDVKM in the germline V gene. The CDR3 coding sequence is TGTGCCAGCAGTTTTCTAGCGGGCACAGATACGCAGTATTTT. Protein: CASSFLAGTDTQYF.

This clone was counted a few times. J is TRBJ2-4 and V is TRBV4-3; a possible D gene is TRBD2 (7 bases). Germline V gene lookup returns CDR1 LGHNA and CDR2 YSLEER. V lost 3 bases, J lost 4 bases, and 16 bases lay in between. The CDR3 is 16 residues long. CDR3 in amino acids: CASSHLGRGIKNIQYF. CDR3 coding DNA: TGCGCCAGCAGCCACCTGGGGAGGGGGATTAAAAACATTCAGTACTTC.

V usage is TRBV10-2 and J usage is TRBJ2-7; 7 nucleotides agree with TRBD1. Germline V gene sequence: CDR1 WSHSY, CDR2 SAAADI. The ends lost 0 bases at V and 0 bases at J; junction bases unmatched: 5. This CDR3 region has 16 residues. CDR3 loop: CASSESAGGSSYEQYF. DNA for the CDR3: TGCGCCAGCAGTGAGTCAGCAGGGGGAAGCTCCTACGAGCAGTACTTC.

The CDR3 sequence is CASSQARTSNTGELFF. The CDR3 bases are TGTGCCAGCAGCCAAGCGCGGACTTCGAACACCGGGGAGCTGTTTTTT. The rearrangement links TRBV9 to TRBJ2-2, with D perhaps matching TRBD2 (5 bases). Germline V gene data show CDR1 as SGDLS and CDR2 as YYNGEE. The CDR3 length is 16 residues. Trimming took off 4 bases at V and 0 bases at J, with 13 bases between the two ends. Full variable domain (rest looked up from reference TRBV9 and TRBJ2-2): DSGVTQTPKHLITATGQRVTLRCSPRSGDLSVYWYQQSLDQGLQFLIQYYNGEERAKGNILERFSAQQFPDLHSELNLSSLELGDSALYFCASSQARTSNTGELFFGEGSRLTVL.

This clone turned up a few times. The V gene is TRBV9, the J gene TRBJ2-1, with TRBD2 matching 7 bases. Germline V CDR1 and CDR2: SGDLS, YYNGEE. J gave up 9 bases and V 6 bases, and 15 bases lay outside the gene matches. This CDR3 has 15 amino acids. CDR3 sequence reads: CASTRTSGKGSEQFF. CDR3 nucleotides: TGTGCCAGCACCCGTACCAGCGGGAAAGGGAGTGAGCAGTTCTTC.

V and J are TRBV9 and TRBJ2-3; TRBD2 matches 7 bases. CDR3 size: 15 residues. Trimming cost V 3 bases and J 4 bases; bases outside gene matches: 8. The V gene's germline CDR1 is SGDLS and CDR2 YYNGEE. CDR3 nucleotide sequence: TGTGCCAGCAGCGGAGGGTTACGGGGGGCAGATACGCAGTATTTT. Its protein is CASSGGLRGADTQYF.

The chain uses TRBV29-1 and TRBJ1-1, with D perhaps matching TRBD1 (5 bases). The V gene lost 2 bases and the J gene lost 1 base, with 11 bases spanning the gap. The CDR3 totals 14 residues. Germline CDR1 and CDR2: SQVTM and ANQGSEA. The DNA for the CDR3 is TGCAGCGTTGAACTCTTCGGACAGAACACTGAAGCTTTCTTT. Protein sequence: CSVELFGQNTEAFF. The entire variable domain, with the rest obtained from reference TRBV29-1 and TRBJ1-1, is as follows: SAVISQKPSRDICQRGTSLTIQCQVDSQVTMMFWYRQQPGQSLTLIATANQGSEATYESGFVIDKFPISRPNLTFSTLTVSNMSPEDSSIYLCSVELFGQNTEAFFGQGTRLTVV.

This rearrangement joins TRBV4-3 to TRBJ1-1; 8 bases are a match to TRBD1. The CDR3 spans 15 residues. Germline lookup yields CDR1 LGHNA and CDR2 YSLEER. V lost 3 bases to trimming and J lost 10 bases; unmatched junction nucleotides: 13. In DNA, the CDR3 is TGCGCCAGCAGCCACTTAAGCTTCGGACAGGGCCGAGCTTTCTTT. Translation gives CASSHLSFGQGRAFF.

CDR3 sequence reads: CASSLSPNLNTEAFF. The CDR3 DNA is TGTGCCAGCAGCTTGAGCCCCAACCTGAACACTGAAGCTTTCTTT. This chain joins TRBV5-6 and TRBJ1-1, with D hard to call. The CDR3 contains 15 residues. The V end lost 1 base, the J end lost 0 bases, and 10 bases lay between the germline ends. Looked up from germline, CDR1 is SGHDT and CDR2 is YYEEEE.

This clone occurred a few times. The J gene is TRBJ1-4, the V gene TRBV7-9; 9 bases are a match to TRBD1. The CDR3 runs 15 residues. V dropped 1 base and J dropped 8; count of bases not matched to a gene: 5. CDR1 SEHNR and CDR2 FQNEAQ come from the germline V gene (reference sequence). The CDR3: CASSLGDREFEKLFF. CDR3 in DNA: TGTGCCAGCAGCTTAGGGGACAGGGAATTCGAAAAACTGTTTTTT. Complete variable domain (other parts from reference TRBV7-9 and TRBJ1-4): DTGVSQNPRHKITKRGQNVTFRCDPISEHNRLYWYRQTLGQGPEFLTYFQNEAQLEKSRLLSDRFSAERPKGSFSTLEIQRTEQGDSAMYLCASSLGDREFEKLFFGSGTQLSVL.

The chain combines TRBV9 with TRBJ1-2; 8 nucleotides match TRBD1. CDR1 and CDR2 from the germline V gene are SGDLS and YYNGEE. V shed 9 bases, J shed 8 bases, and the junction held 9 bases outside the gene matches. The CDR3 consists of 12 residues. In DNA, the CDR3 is TGTGCCACTCGCAGGGGGCCCTTGGGCTACACCTTC. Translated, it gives CATRRGPLGYTF.

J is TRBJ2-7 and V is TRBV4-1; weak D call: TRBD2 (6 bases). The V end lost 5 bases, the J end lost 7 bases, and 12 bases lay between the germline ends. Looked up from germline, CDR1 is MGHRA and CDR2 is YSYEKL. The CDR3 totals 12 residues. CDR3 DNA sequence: TGCGCCAGCAGCGGGTCGGGGGAAGAGCAGTACTTC. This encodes CASSGSGEEQYF.

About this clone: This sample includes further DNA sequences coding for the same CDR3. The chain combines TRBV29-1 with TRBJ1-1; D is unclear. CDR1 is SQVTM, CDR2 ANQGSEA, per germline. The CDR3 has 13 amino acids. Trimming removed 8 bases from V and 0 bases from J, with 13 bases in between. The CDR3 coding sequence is TGCAGCACCCAGTCGGGAGTGAACACTGAAGCTTTCTTT. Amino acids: CSTQSGVNTEAFF.

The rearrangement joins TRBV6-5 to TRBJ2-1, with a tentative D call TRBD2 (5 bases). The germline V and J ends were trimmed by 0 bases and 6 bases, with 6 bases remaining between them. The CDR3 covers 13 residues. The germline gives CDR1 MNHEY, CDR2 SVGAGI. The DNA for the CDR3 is TGTGCCAGCAGTTACTCGAGGGTCAATGAGCAGTTCTTC. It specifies CASSYSRVNEQFF.

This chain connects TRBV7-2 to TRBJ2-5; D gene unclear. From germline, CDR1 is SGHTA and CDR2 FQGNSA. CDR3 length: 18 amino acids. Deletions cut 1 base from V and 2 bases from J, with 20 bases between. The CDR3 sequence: CASSLGRSRRSIQETQYF. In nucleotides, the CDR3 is TGTGCCAGCAGCTTAGGTAGGAGTAGACGGAGCATACAAGAGACCCAGTACTTC.